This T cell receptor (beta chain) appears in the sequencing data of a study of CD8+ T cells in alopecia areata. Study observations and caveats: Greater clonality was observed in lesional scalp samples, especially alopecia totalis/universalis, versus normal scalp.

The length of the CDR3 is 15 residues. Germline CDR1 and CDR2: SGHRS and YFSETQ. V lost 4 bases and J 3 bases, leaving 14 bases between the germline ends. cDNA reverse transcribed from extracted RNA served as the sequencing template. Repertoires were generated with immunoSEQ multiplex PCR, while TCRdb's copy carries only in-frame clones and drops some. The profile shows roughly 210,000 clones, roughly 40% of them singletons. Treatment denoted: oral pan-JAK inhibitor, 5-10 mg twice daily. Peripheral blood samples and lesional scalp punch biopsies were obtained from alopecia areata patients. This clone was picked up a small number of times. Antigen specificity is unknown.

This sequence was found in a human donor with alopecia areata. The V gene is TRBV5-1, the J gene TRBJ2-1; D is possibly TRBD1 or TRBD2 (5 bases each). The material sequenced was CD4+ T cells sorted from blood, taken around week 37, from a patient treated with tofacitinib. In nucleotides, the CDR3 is TGCGCCAGCAGCGTAGGGGACCGACTCTACAATGAGCAGTTCTTC. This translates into CASSVGDRLYNEQFF. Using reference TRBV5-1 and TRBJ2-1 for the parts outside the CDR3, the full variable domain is KAGVTQTPRYLIKTRGQQVTLSCSPISGHRSVSWYQQTPGQGLQFLFEYFSETQRNKGNFPGRFSGRQFSNSRSEMNVSTLELGDSALYLCASSVGDRLYNEQFFGPGTRLTVL.